Listed here is a single T cell receptor (beta chain). The CDR3 sequence is 16 residues long. Germline CDR1 and CDR2: KGHSH and LQKENI. V was pared by 3 bases and J by 5 bases, with 10 bases of the junction left unmatched. The sample is drawn from a study of blood T cell repertoires in COVID-19. Overall study: Acute and convalescent COVID-19 specimens originated in the United States, Italy and Spain. From T cells, B-cell-depleted T cells, or PBMCs came the material, which was cDNA or gDNA.

In the study's own analysis: Amplification of reference gene primers provided the estimated nucleated cell counts. Libraries were prepared by immunoSEQ multiplex PCR; TCRdb keeps only in-frame clonotypes and omits some of them. V and J calls and clone size are those listed in that table; D and trimming were worked out from the DNA. The table has about 160,000 clones, approximately 90% seen once; the top ten hold just under 4%. Material: peripheral blood. The source is a woman aged 55-70 years who had recovered from COVID-19. The V gene is TRBV18, the J gene TRBJ1-3; 7 bases align to TRBD1. CDR3 amino acids: CASSPSSGGQRNTIYF. CDR3 in DNA: TGTGCCAGCTCACCCTCCTCCGGGGGACAGAGAAACACCATATATTTT.